The 29 T cell receptor beta chains given below trace back to one sample, sequenced in a study of post-analysis software for immune sequencing data. General study results and limits: Comparison of patients with controls showed a handful of TRBV segments more frequent in patients, TRBV5-6, TRBV5-1 and TRBV20-1 among them.

cDNA libraries of TCR beta carried unique molecular identifiers. TCRdb redid the calling of the PCR reads with MiXCR, one entry per CDR3 protein. The data hold 250,000 to 300,000 distinct CDR3 sequences, with less than 40% observed a single time. For these TCRs, the target antigens are not known. The sequenced sample consisted of blood. The source is a girl aged 5-17 years with multiple sclerosis.

The sample holds many counts of this clonotype. The chain has TRBV29-1 and TRBJ2-5; a weak D match, TRBD2 (5 bases). Germline V CDR1 and CDR2: SQVTM, ANQGSEA. This CDR3 comprises 14 residues. Between the trimmed V and J ends, which lost 3 bases and 2 bases, there was a span of 13 bases. Written as DNA, the CDR3 is TGCAGCGTTGAGCAGGCTCTAGCTCAAGAGACCCAGTACTTC. It encodes CSVEQALAQETQYF.

To note about this clonotype: Given a much more abundant clone one base away, this may be a read error. This rearrangement joins TRBV4-2 to TRBJ2-1; D is perhaps TRBD1 (6 bases). The end of the DNA fits TRBJ2-7 better, so the J call may be wrong. CDR3 length equals 17 residues. CDR1 is LGHNA, CDR2 YNFKEQ, per germline. CDR3 sequence (DNA): TGTGCCAGCAGCCAAAAGGTGGGACACGGCTCCTACAATGAGCAGTACTTC. It encodes CASSQKVGHGSYNEQYF.

There are many counts of this clonotype. V is TRBV14 and J is TRBJ2-1; D unclear. The V end lost 0 bases, the J end lost 9 bases, and 15 bases lay between the germline ends. Germline CDR1 SGHDN, CDR2 FVKESK. The CDR3 is made up of 15 amino acids. The CDR3 loop reads CASSQDLAARGEQFF. As DNA, the CDR3 is TGTGCCAGCAGCCAAGATCTGGCGGCTCGTGGTGAGCAGTTCTTC.

This chain links TRBV7-2 with TRBJ2-7, with TRBD1 matching over 11 bases. V was clipped by 2 bases and J by 4 bases; unmatched bases: 7. Germline CDR1 reads SGHTA; CDR2 reads FQGNSA. CDR3 length equals 16 residues. CDR3 in DNA: TGTGCCAGCAGCTTACGGACAGGGGGCGAGACTTACGAGCAGTACTTC. This gives the protein CASSLRTGGETYEQYF.

The rearrangement joins TRBV5-5 to TRBJ1-1; D gene uncertain. The germline V gene has CDR1 SGHKS and CDR2 YYEKEE (reference sequence). The CDR3 is 14 residues long. Trimming took 0 bases from V and 2 from J, leaving 8 bases between them. The CDR3 DNA reads as TGTGCCAGCAGCTTGGGGTTAGCTAACACTGAAGCTTTCTTT. Protein: CASSLGLANTEAFF.

This clonotype came up many times. J is TRBJ1-2 and V is TRBV4-1; D gene unclear. Germline-derived CDR1 and CDR2 are MGHRA and YSYEKL. The CDR3 is made up of 14 amino acids. V lost 0 bases to trimming and J lost 2 bases, with 7 bases between them. Here the CDR3 reads CASSQDDVNYGYTF. The CDR3 nucleotides are TGCGCCAGCAGCCAAGATGACGTGAACTATGGCTACACCTTC.

This clonotype appeared a few times. One base away lies a much larger clone, so this may be a sequencing read error. The gene calls are TRBV20-1 and TRBJ2-6; perhaps TRBD1 as D (5 bases). The CDR3 is made up of 17 amino acids. Germline CDR1 DFQATT, CDR2 SNEGSKA (reference sequence). CDR3 in amino acids: CSARVDSSSSGADVLTF. The CDR3 DNA is TGCAGTGCTAGAGTAGACAGCTCTTCCTCTGGGGCCGACGTCCTGACTTTC.

There are many counts of this clonotype. The chain employs TRBV5-1 and TRBJ2-5; maybe TRBD2 (7 bases). The V and J ends lost 3 bases and 5 bases respectively, with 14 bases between them. The CDR3 loop spans 14 amino acids. Germline CDR1 reads SGHRS; CDR2 reads YFSETQ. The CDR3 here is CASSSPAGAETQYF. CDR3 nucleotides: TGCGCCAGCAGCTCCCCTGCGGGGGCGGAGACCCAGTACTTC.

In this sample, this clonotype turned up many times. V is TRBV3-1 and J is TRBJ1-2; D is uncertain. This CDR3 has 13 amino acids. Germline V gene sequence: CDR1 LGHDT, CDR2 YNNKEL (reference sequence). V shed 0 bases and J shed 8 bases, with 10 bases lying between them. CDR3 sequence: CASSQDGERGYTF. The CDR3, as DNA: TGTGCCAGCAGCCAAGACGGGGAGCGGGGCTACACCTTC.

This clonotype was seen many times. The CDR3 loop reads CASSGRNSNQPQHF. The CDR3 coding sequence is TGCGCCAGCAGCGGTCGTAATAGCAATCAGCCCCAGCATTTT. V gene TRBV4-1 combines with J gene TRBJ1-5; D is ambiguous. Germline CDR1 and CDR2: MGHRA and YSYEKL. V dropped 5 bases and J dropped 0 bases, with 8 bases sitting between them. CDR3 length: 14 amino acids.

This clonotype was seen more than once but under ten times. A read error may be the cause here, since a much bigger clone is one base away. The J gene is TRBJ2-3, the V gene TRBV29-1, with 12 nucleotides matching TRBD1. Per germline, CDR1 SQVTM and CDR2 ANQGSEA. This CDR3 region has 14 residues. The CDR3 sequence is CSVGGQGAGDTRYF. DNA for the CDR3: TGCAGCGTTGGGGGACAGGGGGCAGGAGATACGCGGTATTTT.

Comments on this clonotype: Compared with germline, one end of the junction differs, possibly owing to a read error. The V and J genes are TRBV7-8 and TRBJ2-3, with 10 bases lining up with TRBD1. The CDR3 runs to 15 residues. Germline-derived CDR1 and CDR2 are SGHVS and FQNEAQ. The CDR3 region is CAGSLRQGARDTQYF. Here the CDR3 DNA reads TGTGCCGGCAGCTTACGACAGGGGGCGCGGGATACGCAGTATTTT. Using reference TRBV7-8 and TRBJ2-3 for the parts outside the CDR3, the full variable domain is GAGVSQSPRYKVAKRGQDVALRCDPISGHVSLFWYQQALGQGPEFLTYFQNEAQLDKSGLPSDRFFAERPEGSVSTLKIQRTQQEDSAVYLCAGSLRQGARDTQYFGPGTRLTVL.

This chain links TRBV20-1 with TRBJ2-1, with unresolved D. Trimming removed 1 base at V and 4 bases at J, with 11 bases between. The CDR3 covers 14 residues. The germline gives CDR1 DFQATT, CDR2 SNEGSKA (reference sequence). CDR3 in amino acids: CSARGTVTYNEQFF. The CDR3, as DNA: TGCAGTGCTAGAGGGACGGTCACTTACAATGAGCAGTTCTTC.

The chain joins TRBV13 to TRBJ2-3, with D possibly being TRBD2 (6 bases). V dropped 1 base and J dropped 0 bases, with 8 bases sitting between them. In germline, CDR1 is PRHDT, CDR2 FYEKMQ (reference sequence). This CDR3 is 15 amino acids long. CDR3 sequence (DNA): TGTGCCAGCAGCTTAGAGGGACTCAGCACAGATACGCAGTATTTT. Its translation: CASSLEGLSTDTQYF.

About this clonotype: The junction differs from germline at one of its ends, possibly a read error. The chain uses TRBV5-1 and TRBJ2-1; TRBD1 matches 9 bases. CDR3 length: 15 amino acids. In germline, CDR1 is SGHRS, CDR2 YFSETQ. CDR3 sequence reads: CASSLVRTGAHEQFF. The CDR3 DNA follows: TGCGCCAGTAGCTTGGTTAGGACAGGGGCCCATGAGCAGTTCTTC.

With respect to this clonotype: A single base separates this from a much larger clone, so it may be a read error. The chain recombines TRBV6-1 with TRBJ2-4; D possibly uses TRBD1 or TRBD2 (7 bases each). Matching the DNA end better, TRBJ2-5 makes the J call doubtful. CDR3 length: 13 amino acids. The V gene's germline CDR1 is MNHNS and CDR2 SASEGT. The CDR3, as DNA: TGTGCCAGCAGAGCGGGACAGCGAGAGACCCAGTACTTC. Its translation is CASRAGQRETQYF.

This chain links TRBV7-9 with TRBJ2-1; maybe TRBD1 (5 bases). This CDR3 comprises 15 residues. Germline loops: CDR1 SEHNR, CDR2 FQNEAQ (reference sequence). V was cut by 5 bases and J by 2 bases, with 13 bases left in between. The CDR3 loop is CASSPETATYNEQFF. Written as DNA, the CDR3 is TGTGCCAGCAGCCCGGAGACAGCAACCTACAATGAGCAGTTCTTC.

There are many counts of this clonotype. The genes are TRBV6-5 and TRBJ2-3; D ambiguous. V lost 0 bases, J lost 3 bases, and 10 bases lay in between. This CDR3 is 15 amino acids long. CDR1 and CDR2 from the germline V gene are MNHEY and SVGAGI. The CDR3 DNA follows: TGTGCCAGCAGTTACTCTGGAGTGGGGACAGATACGCAGTATTTT. Its translation: CASSYSGVGTDTQYF.

The rearrangement uses TRBV12-3 or TRBV12-4 and TRBJ1-1; tentative D call: TRBD1 (5 bases). Trimming shortened V by 7 bases and J by 3 bases, and 18 bases separated the two germline ends. The CDR3 covers 15 residues. The CDR3 reads CASTLTDLRDTEAFF. The CDR3 coding sequence is TGTGCCAGCACCCTGACAGATTTAAGGGACACTGAAGCTTTCTTT.

This clonotype was detected ten times or more. The chain joins TRBV18 to TRBJ2-7, with 11 bases aligning to TRBD1. With 3 bases clipped from V and 2 bases from J, the junction kept 3 bases outside the gene matches. The germline V gene encodes CDR1 KGHSH and CDR2 LQKENI. The CDR3 sequence is 15 residues long. CDR3: CASSPGQGDTYEQYF. CDR3 sequence (DNA): TGTGCCAGCTCACCGGGACAGGGGGACACCTACGAGCAGTACTTC.

With regard to this clonotype: At one end, the junction sequence differs from germline, possibly due to a read error. This sequence joins TRBV20-1 and TRBJ2-7, with 7 bases aligning to TRBD2. Germline CDR1 DFQATT, CDR2 SNEGSKA (reference sequence). There are 13 residues in the CDR3. CDR3 nucleotides: TGTAGAACCCTTGGGGAGGGAACCTACGAGCAGTACTTC. Translated: CRTLGEGTYEQYF.

The sample holds many counts of this clonotype. This chain connects TRBV10-3 to TRBJ2-7; TRBD1 matches at 8 bases. V was clipped by 6 bases and J by 1 base; unmatched bases: 5. This CDR3 spans 14 amino acids. Germline V gives CDR1 ENHRY, CDR2 SYGVKD. CDR3 DNA: TGTGCCATCAGGGAGGACAGGGTTTCCTACGAGCAGTACTTC. This translates into CAIREDRVSYEQYF.

Comments on this clonotype: A much larger clone lies a single base off, so this may be a read error. This chain connects TRBV12-3 or TRBV12-4 to TRBJ2-3; no firm D call. The CDR3 length is 13 residues. CDR3: CASSLARRDAQYF. CDR3 sequence (DNA): TGTGCCAGCAGTTTAGCGCGGAGAGATGCGCAGTATTTT.

The CDR3 spells CASSDLRAPSGNEQYF. CDR3 bases: TGTGCCAGCAGTGATCTCCGGGCCCCGTCGGGCAACGAGCAGTACTTC. The V and J genes are TRBV6-2 or TRBV6-3 and TRBJ2-7; D is undetermined. The CDR3 totals 16 residues. Trimming shortened V by 5 bases and J by 5 bases, and 22 bases separated the two germline ends. Germline CDR1 reads MNHEY; CDR2 reads SVGEGT.

CDR3 DNA sequence: TGCGCCAGCAGCGAAACATGGCCCCTCACCTACGAGCAGTACTTC. Residues: CASSETWPLTYEQYF. This sequence joins TRBV5-1 and TRBJ2-7, with unresolved D. Germline V gene data show CDR1 as SGHRS and CDR2 as YFSETQ. This CDR3 is built from 15 residues. V was cut by 4 bases and J by 2 bases, with 16 bases left in between.

Only a few counts were recorded for this clonotype. The chain carries TRBV4-1 and TRBJ2-6; D call uncertain. The CDR3 is 17 amino acids. V lost 2 bases and J 0 bases, leaving 11 bases between the germline ends. From germline, CDR1 is MGHRA and CDR2 YSYEKL. The CDR3, as DNA: TGCGCCAGCAGCCAACCCCTCCAAGCCTCTGGGGCCAACGTCCTGACTTTC. Translation gives CASSQPLQASGANVLTF.

A note on this clonotype: At one end the junction does not follow the germline gene, possibly because of a read error. This sequence joins TRBV20-1 and TRBJ1-5; 9 nucleotides line up with TRBD1. Germline lookup yields CDR1 DFQATT and CDR2 SNEGSKA (reference sequence). This CDR3 is 15 amino acids long. CDR3: CSAPTGGESSQPQHF. DNA for the CDR3: TGCAGTGCCCCCACAGGGGGCGAGAGCAGTCAGCCCCAGCATTTT.

This clonotype was counted only a few times. V usage is TRBV6-5 and J usage is TRBJ1-1, with TRBD1 as a possible D gene (5 bases). Germline V gene lookup returns CDR1 MNHEY and CDR2 SVGAGI. This CDR3 has 13 amino acids. CDR3 residues: CVGSRGGNTEAFF. In DNA form, the CDR3 reads TGTGTCGGCAGTCGCGGGGGGAACACTGAAGCTTTCTTT.

The chain has TRBV5-6 and TRBJ2-1; 9 positions match TRBD2. V lost 0 bases and J lost 8; bases outside the gene matches: 9. CDR1 and CDR2 (germline): SGHDT, YYEEEE. The CDR3 extends over 16 amino acids. CDR3 sequence (DNA): TGTGCCAGCAGCTTGGGTCCGCGGGAGGGTGGCTATGAGCAGTTCTTC. Protein: CASSLGPREGGYEQFF. Full variable domain (outside the CDR3, taken from reference TRBV5-6 and TRBJ2-1): DAGVTQSPTHLIKTRGQQVTLRCSPKSGHDTVSWYQQALGQGPQFIFQYYEEEERQRGNFPDRFSGHQFPNYSSELNVNALLLGDSALYLCASSLGPREGGYEQFFGPGTRLTVL.